This record covers a single TCR beta chain. Clones were sequenced by immunoSEQ multiplex PCR, and TCRdb holds only the in-frame ones, with some missing. The sample lists fewer than 350,000 clones, around 90% seen once, with 2.5% to 3% in the top ten. The CDR3 is made up of 13 amino acids. Germline assignment: CDR1 SGHTA and CDR2 FQGNSA. V lost 4 bases to trimming and J lost 2 bases, with 6 bases between them. The study recruited people aged roughly 18 to 100 years across roughly 23 US areas. The record originates from a study of blood T cell repertoires in COVID-19. The chain is built from TRBV7-2 and TRBJ1-5; D uncertain. The sequence came from a man aged 40-49 years who had been exposed to COVID-19. Sequenced: PBMCs or T cells enriched from blood (not recorded which). CDR3 protein: CASSYIGNQPQHF. The CDR3 DNA sequence: TGTGCCAGCAGCTACATTGGCAATCAGCCCCAGCATTTT.